A selection of T cell receptor beta chains follows, all from one sample in a study of beta chain features in type 1 diabetes. Assay: immunoSEQ multiplex PCR; the TCRdb copy retains only in-frame clones and omits some. This sample carries 860,000 or so clones, roughly 17% of them seen once, and the ten largest clones take about 0.025%. Sequences were obtained from naive CD4+ T cells from blood. The receptors stem from a woman younger than 35 in good health. Each CDR3 is given with its conserved first and last residue. A D gene is named only where the DNA matches it firmly. Some rows have no size entry. The others give once, few or many, or a class for an expanded clone.

J	size	D	V	CDR3
NA	few	NA	TRBV14	CASRGTSSGNTIYF
TRBJ2-3	NA	NA	TRBV15	CATSSSGADTQYF
TRBJ2-5	few	NA	TRBV7-2	CASGETGVKETQYF
TRBJ2-3	few	TRBD2	TRBV15	CATSFRLAGAVDTQYF
TRBJ2-1	NA	NA	TRBV27	CASSTGEKNEQFF
TRBJ1-2	NA	NA	TRBV7-2	CASSLVIYGYTF
TRBJ2-3	few	TRBD2	TRBV5-1	CASSLSSGSPDTQYF
TRBJ2-7	NA	TRBD1	TRBV27	CASSDPPTGVTEQYF
TRBJ2-2	NA	NA	TRBV5-4	CASSLKTDTGELFF
TRBJ1-2	NA	TRBD1	TRBV6-6	CASSSTGGWYGYTF
TRBJ2-2	NA	NA	TRBV5-1	CASSLPLGTGELFF
TRBJ1-3	few	TRBD1	TRBV10-3	CAISEEMTGSGNTIYF
TRBJ1-4	few	NA	TRBV5-6	CASSFGDVNEKLFF
TRBJ2-2	NA	NA	TRBV4-2	CASSQFADLRSPGELFF
TRBJ2-5	few	NA	TRBV27	CASSFRGYQETQYF
TRBJ2-5	NA	NA	TRBV7-2	CASSEQGRGETQYF
TRBJ1-5	few	NA	TRBV27	CASSPGVGKGNQPQHF
TRBJ2-7	few	TRBD2	TRBV11-2	CASSSLAGLSYEQYF
TRBJ2-7	NA	TRBD2	TRBV9	CASSAQTSGPYEQYF
TRBJ2-7	NA	NA	TRBV11-3	CASSPGHSYEQYF
TRBJ2-2	NA	NA	TRBV10-3	CAISKTETELFF
TRBJ2-6	few	NA	TRBV4-3	CASSQVGLSGANVLTF
TRBJ2-7	NA	TRBD2	TRBV19	CASSSSGTSAYEQYF
TRBJ2-2	NA	NA	TRBV19	CASSEEPRTGELFF
TRBJ2-5	NA	TRBD1	TRBV29-1	CSVGQGSETQYF
TRBJ2-5	NA	NA	TRBV10-2	CASSEVETQYF
TRBJ1-2	NA	TRBD1	TRBV6-5	CASSYSGGPTGASYTF
TRBJ2-3	few	NA	TRBV5-1	CASSLAEGYSTDTQYF
TRBJ2-2	NA	NA	TRBV10-3	CAIRTGVGSDGELFF
TRBJ1-2	NA	TRBD1	TRBV18	CASSPPQGVHYGYTF
TRBJ2-1	few	TRBD2	TRBV27	CASSWGTSVLNEQFF
TRBJ2-3	NA	TRBD2	TRBV9	CASSARAGGLTDTQYF
TRBJ1-2	few	NA	TRBV7-2	CASSLGPGPLNYGYTF
TRBJ2-6	NA	NA	TRBV5-4	CASSLNTGPSGANVLTF
TRBJ2-5	NA	NA	TRBV29-1	CSVVRRDTQETQYF
TRBJ2-7	NA	NA	TRBV10-3	CAISGLSSSYEQYF
TRBJ2-5	few	NA	TRBV9	CASSDQETQYF
TRBJ2-7	NA	NA	TRBV23-1	CASSQSEPIYEQYF
TRBJ2-7	NA	NA	TRBV7-9	CASSSPGLEQYF
TRBJ2-5	few	NA	TRBV6-6	CASRLRGAGQETQYF
TRBJ1-3	NA	NA	TRBV7-9	CASRIAETAGSGNTIYF
TRBJ2-3	NA	NA	TRBV27	CASSFYRGDTQYF
TRBJ2-7	few	TRBD1	TRBV25-1	CASSPRDRGYEQYF
TRBJ2-7	NA	TRBD1	TRBV5-1	CASSQDRDSYYEQYF
TRBJ2-7	NA	TRBD2	TRBV7-2	CASSLSGGRSTYEQYF
TRBJ1-1	few	NA	TRBV18	CASSASGNTEAFF